This is a list of T cell receptor beta chains from one sample in a study of blood T cell repertoires in COVID-19. Profiling relied on immunoSEQ multiplex PCR, and the TCRdb table lists in-frame clones only, not all of them. Among some 290,000 clones, less than 90% were seen once, and the ten largest hold about 4.9%. The sequencing sample was made of peripheral blood. The receptors shown here come from a man aged 60-69 years who had recovered from COVID-19. Each CDR3 is given with its conserved first and last residue. A D gene is named only where the DNA matches it firmly. Size is omitted from some rows. Given values are once, few, many or a class for expanded clones.

v_gene	d_gene	abundance	j_gene	CDR3nt	CDR3aa
TRBV6-5	TRBD1	-	TRBJ1-5	TGTGCCAGCAGTAGGCAAGGACAGGGCAATCAGCCCCAGCATTTT	CASSRQGQGNQPQHF
TRBV28	-	-	TRBJ1-1	TGTGCCAGCAGGGGGCTATGGAATGAAGCTTTCTTT	CASRGLWNEAFF
TRBV21-1	-	-	TRBJ2-7	TGTGCCAGACCTAGCGTAACTGGCTACGAGCAGTACTTC	CARPSVTGYEQYF
TRBV5-1	TRBD2	once	TRBJ2-1	TGCGCCAGCAGCTCCTTGAGGGAGGGAGTTACTGAGCAGTTCTTC	CASSSLREGVTEQFF
TRBV6-4	-	-	TRBJ1-1	TGTGCCAGCAGTGACTCACGGCGGGGGAACACTGAAGCTTTCTTT	CASSDSRRGNTEAFF
TRBV5-8	-	-	TRBJ2-3	TGTGCCAGCAGCACAGGACAGAGCACAGATACGCAGTATTTT	CASSTGQSTDTQYF
TRBV7-9	-	-	TRBJ2-7	TGTGCCAGCAGCTTGTCTGGACAGCGCTACGAGCAGTACTTC	CASSLSGQRYEQYF
TRBV5-1	TRBD2	few	TRBJ2-1	TGCGCCAGCAGCTCCTTAGGACTAGCGGGTAACAATGAGCAGTTCTTC	CASSSLGLAGNNEQFF
TRBV5-1	-	-	TRBJ2-1	TGCGCCAGCAGCTTGAGCGAGGCAACCTACAATGAGCAGTTCTTC	CASSLSEATYNEQFF
TRBV15	TRBD2	-	TRBJ2-1	TGTGCCACCAGCAGAGGTGCTAGCGGGAGCAATGAGCAGTTCTTC	CATSRGASGSNEQFF
TRBV19	-	-	TRBJ1-2	TGTGCCAGTAGTATCTTCGCAGGTTTGACCCAGAACTATGGCTACACCTTC	CASSIFAGLTQNYGYTF
TRBV14	-	few	TRBJ2-2	TGTGCCAGCAGCCAAGTCACTAATAGTGCCGGGGAGCTGTTTTTT	CASSQVTNSAGELFF
TRBV19	-	-	TRBJ2-4	TGTGCCAGTAGGCCAGCGCTCCGGCTAGCCAAAAACATTCAGTACTTC	CASRPALRLAKNIQYF
TRBV11-1	TRBD1	-	TRBJ2-1	TGTGCCAGCAGCAAACCGCCGGGACAGGGGAATGAGCAGTTCTTC	CASSKPPGQGNEQFF
TRBV27	-	-	TRBJ1-1	TGTGCCAGCAGTTTACAGGGCTTAATAACTGAAGCTTTCTTT	CASSLQGLITEAFF
TRBV11-3	-	once	TRBJ2-1	TGTGCCAGCAGCTTAGAAGGGACTCCACACAATGAGCAGTTCTTC	CASSLEGTPHNEQFF
TRBV4-1	-	-	TRBJ1-2	TGCGCCAGCAGCCAAGATCTGGGAGGGTTTCCTGGCTACACCTTC	CASSQDLGGFPGYTF
TRBV3-1/TRBV3-2	-	-	TRBJ2-7	TGTGCCAGCAGCCAAAGACTGGAGGGCGAGCAGTACTTC	CASSQRLEGEQYF
TRBV28	-	-	TRBJ1-6	TGTGCCAGCAGTTTCGGAGGGAGCGGAAATTCACCCCTCCACTTT	CASSFGGSGNSPLHF
TRBV30	-	once	TRBJ2-5	TGTGCCTGGAGTGTAAGGGCAGGGGAGACCCAGTACTTC	CAWSVRAGETQYF
TRBV5-6	-	-	TRBJ2-1	TGTGCCAGCAGCTTGGGGACTCGCCCGCTCAATGAGCAGTTCTTC	CASSLGTRPLNEQFF